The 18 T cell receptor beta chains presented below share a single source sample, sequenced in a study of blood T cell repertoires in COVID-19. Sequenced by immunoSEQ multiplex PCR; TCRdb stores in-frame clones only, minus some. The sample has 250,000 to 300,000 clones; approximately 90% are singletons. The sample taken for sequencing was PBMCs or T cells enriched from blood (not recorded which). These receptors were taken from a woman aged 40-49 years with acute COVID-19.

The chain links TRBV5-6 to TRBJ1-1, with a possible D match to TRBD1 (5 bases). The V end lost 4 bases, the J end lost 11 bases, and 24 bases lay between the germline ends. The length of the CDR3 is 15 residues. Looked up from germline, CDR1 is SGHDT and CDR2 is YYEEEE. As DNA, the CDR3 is TGTGCCAGCAGCGCCCCCGGGAGGGGTACCTTCACGGCTTTCTTT. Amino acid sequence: CASSAPGRGTFTAFF. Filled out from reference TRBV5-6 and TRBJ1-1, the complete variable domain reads DAGVTQSPTHLIKTRGQQVTLRCSPKSGHDTVSWYQQALGQGPQFIFQYYEEEERQRGNFPDRFSGHQFPNYSSELNVNALLLGDSALYLCASSAPGRGTFTAFFGQGTRLTVV.

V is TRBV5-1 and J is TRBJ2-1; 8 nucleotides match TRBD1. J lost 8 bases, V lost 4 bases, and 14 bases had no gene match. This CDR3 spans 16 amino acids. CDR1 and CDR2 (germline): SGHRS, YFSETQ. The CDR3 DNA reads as TGCGCCAGCAGCCTGTTCCCCGGACAGGGTGGGGATGAGCAGTTCTTC. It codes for CASSLFPGQGGDEQFF.

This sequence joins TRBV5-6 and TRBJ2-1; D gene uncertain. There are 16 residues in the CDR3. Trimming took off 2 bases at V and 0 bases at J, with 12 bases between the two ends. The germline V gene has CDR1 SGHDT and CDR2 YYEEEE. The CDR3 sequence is CASSFRLMSSYNEQFF. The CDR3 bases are TGTGCCAGCAGCTTCCGACTGATGAGCTCCTACAATGAGCAGTTCTTC.

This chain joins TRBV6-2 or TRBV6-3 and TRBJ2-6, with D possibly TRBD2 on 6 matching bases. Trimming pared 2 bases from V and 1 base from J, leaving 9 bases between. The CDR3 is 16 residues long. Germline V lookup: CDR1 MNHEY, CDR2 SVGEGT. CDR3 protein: CASSYLGGSGANVLTF. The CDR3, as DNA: TGTGCCAGCAGTTACCTTGGAGGGTCTGGGGCCAACGTCCTGACTTTC.

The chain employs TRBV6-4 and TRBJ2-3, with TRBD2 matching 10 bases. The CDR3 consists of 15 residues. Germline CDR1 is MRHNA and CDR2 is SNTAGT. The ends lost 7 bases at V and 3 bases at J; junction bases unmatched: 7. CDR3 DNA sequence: TGTGCCAGCAAGCCGGGACTAGCGTCGACAGATACGCAGTATTTT. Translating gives CASKPGLASTDTQYF.

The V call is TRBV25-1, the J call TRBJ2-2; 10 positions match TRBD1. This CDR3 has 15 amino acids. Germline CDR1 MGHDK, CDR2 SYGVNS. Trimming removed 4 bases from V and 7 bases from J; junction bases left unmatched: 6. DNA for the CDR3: TGTGCCAGCAGTGGTTGGACAGGGGGTTTCGGGGAGCTGTTTTTT. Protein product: CASSGWTGGFGELFF.

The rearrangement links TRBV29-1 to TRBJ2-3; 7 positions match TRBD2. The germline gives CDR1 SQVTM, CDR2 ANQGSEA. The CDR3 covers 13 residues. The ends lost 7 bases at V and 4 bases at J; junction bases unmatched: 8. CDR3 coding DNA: TGCAGCGCCTCCGTCGCGGGGGCAGATACGCAGTATTTT. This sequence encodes CSASVAGADTQYF.

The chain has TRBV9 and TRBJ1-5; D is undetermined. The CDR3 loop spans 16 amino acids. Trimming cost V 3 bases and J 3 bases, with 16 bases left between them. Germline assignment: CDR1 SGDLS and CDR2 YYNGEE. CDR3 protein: CASSEGVGSYNQPQHF. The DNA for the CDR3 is TGTGCCAGCAGCGAGGGAGTCGGCAGCTACAATCAGCCCCAGCATTTT.

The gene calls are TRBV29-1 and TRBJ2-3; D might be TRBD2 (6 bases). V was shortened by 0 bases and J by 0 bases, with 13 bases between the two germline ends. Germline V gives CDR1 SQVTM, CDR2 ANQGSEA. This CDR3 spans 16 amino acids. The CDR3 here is CSVEDRAGTSTDTQYF. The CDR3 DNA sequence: TGCAGCGTTGAAGATAGGGCAGGGACTAGCACAGATACGCAGTATTTT.

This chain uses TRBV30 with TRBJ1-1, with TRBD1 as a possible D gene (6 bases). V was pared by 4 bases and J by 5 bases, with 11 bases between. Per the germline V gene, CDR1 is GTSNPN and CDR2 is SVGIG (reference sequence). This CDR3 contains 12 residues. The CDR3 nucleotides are TGTGCCTGGAATGGGGGCGGAACTGAAGCTTTCTTT. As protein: CAWNGGGTEAFF.

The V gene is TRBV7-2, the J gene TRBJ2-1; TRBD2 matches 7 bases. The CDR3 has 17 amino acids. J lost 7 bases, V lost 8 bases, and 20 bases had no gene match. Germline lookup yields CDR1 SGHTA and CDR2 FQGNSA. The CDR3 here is CASSLGAGTSLPNEQFF. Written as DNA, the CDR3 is TGTGCCAGCTCACTTGGAGCGGGAACCTCTTTACCGAATGAGCAGTTCTTC.

CDR3 in amino acids: CAWTPGLAGGGATQYF. Here the CDR3 DNA reads TGTGCCTGGACTCCGGGACTAGCGGGGGGGGGTGCGACCCAGTACTTC. The rearrangement joins TRBV30 to TRBJ2-5; the match to TRBD2 covers 16 bases. The CDR3 runs 16 residues. J was trimmed by 7 bases and V by 4 bases; bases with no gene match: 9. CDR1 GTSNPN and CDR2 SVGIG come from the germline V gene (reference sequence).

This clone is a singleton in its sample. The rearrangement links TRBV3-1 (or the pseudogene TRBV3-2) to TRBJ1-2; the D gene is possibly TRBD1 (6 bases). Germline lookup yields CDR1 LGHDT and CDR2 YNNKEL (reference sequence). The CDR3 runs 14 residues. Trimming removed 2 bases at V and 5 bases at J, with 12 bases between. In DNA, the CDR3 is TGTGCCAGCAGCCAACCTGGGACAAAATATGGCTACACCTTC. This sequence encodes CASSQPGTKYGYTF.

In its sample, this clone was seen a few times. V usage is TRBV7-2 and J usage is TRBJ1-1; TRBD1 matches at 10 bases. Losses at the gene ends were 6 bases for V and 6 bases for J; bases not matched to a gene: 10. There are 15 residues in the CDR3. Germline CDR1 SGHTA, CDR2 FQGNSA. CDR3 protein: CASSSDRGRVSEAFF. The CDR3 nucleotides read TGTGCCAGCAGTTCAGACAGGGGGCGCGTGTCTGAAGCTTTCTTT.

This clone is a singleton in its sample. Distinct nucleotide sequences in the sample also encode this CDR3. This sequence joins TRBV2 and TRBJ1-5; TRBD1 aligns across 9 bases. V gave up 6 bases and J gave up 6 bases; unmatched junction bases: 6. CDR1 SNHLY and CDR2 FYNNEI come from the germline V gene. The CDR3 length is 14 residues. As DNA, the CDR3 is TGTGCCAGCAGGGGAACAGGGGGCGGTCAGCCCCAGCATTTT. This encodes CASRGTGGGQPQHF.

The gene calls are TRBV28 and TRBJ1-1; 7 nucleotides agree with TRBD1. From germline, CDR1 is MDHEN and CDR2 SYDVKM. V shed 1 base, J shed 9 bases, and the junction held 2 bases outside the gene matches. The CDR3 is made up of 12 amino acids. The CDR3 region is CASSLLQGKAFF. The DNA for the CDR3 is TGTGCCAGCAGTTTATTACAGGGGAAAGCTTTCTTT.

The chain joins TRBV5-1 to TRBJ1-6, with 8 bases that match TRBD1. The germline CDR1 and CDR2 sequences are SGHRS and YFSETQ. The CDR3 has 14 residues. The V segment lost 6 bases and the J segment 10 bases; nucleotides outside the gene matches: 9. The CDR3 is CASTETGVNSPLHF. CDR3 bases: TGCGCCAGCACCGAGACAGGGGTCAACTCACCCCTCCACTTT.

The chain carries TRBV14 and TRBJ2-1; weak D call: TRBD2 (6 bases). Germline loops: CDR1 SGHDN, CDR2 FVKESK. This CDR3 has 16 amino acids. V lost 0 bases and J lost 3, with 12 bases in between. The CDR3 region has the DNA TGTGCCAGCAGCCAAGATCTTTGGACTAACTACAATGAGCAGTTCTTC. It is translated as CASSQDLWTNYNEQFF.